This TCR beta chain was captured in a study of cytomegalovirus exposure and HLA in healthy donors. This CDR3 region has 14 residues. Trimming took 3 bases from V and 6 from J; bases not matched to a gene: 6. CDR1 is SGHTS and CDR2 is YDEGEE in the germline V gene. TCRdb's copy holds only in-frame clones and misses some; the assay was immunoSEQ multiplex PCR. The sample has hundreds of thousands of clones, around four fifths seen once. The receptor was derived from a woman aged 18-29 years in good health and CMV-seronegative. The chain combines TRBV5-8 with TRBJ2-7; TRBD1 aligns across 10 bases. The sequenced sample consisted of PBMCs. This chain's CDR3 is CASSYDRGLSEQYF. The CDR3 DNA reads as TGTGCCAGCAGCTATGACAGGGGGCTCTCCGAGCAGTACTTC.